The rows below give T cell receptor beta chains drawn from one sample of a study of Ad26.COV2.S vaccination and SARS-CoV-2 variants. The table came from immunoSEQ multiplex PCR; TCRdb's copy has only in-frame clones and leaves some out. Counted here are approximately 300,000 clones, 85% to 90% occurring once; the ten biggest clones make up approximately 1.9%. The sample was peripheral blood, taken in a trial of Ad26.COV2.S vaccine versus placebo. All receptors come from a person aged 18 to 65 who received the Ad26.COV2.S COVID-19 vaccine or a placebo. The CDR3 runs from the conserved cysteine through the conserved F or W. A D gene is named only where the DNA matches it firmly. Not all rows give a size; the values are once, few, many and, for expanded clones, a class.

D gene	V gene	CDR3 length	clone size	J gene	CDR3 protein	CDR3 DNA
-	TRBV19	15	-	TRBJ2-3	CASSPQATWADTQYF	TGTGCCAGTAGTCCCCAGGCTACGTGGGCAGATACGCAGTATTTT
-	TRBV19	17	-	TRBJ2-6	CASSINQGPNGANVLTF	TGTGCCAGTAGTATCAATCAGGGCCCTAACGGGGCCAACGTCCTGACTTTC
-	TRBV3-1/TRBV3-2	12	-	TRBJ2-2	CACQQETGELFF	TGTGCCTGCCAACAGGAGACCGGGGAGCTGTTTTTT
-	TRBV4-2	13	-	TRBJ1-1	CASSQAWDTEAFF	TGTGCCAGCAGCCAAGCCTGGGACACTGAAGCTTTCTTT
TRBD1	TRBV19	17	once	TRBJ1-2	CASNDPPGQGPDGGYTF	TGTGCCAGTAACGACCCCCCGGGACAGGGCCCCGACGGGGGCTACACCTTC
-	TRBV2	17	-	TRBJ1-5	CASSEGQGYRSNQPQHF	TGTGCCAGCAGTGAAGGTCAGGGGTATCGGAGCAATCAGCCCCAGCATTTT
-	TRBV7-6	16	-	TRBJ1-2	CASSAETGPTIGGYTF	TGTGCCAGCAGCGCCGAGACCGGACCGACCATAGGGGGCTACACCTTC
TRBD2	TRBV5-4	17	-	TRBJ2-7	CASSRTSGGAFSYEQYF	TGTGCCAGCAGCCGGACTAGCGGGGGGGCCTTCTCCTACGAGCAGTACTTC
TRBD1	TRBV12-3/TRBV12-4	13	once	TRBJ1-3	CASSFYTGAPIYF	TGTGCCAGCAGTTTCTATACAGGGGCACCAATATATTTT
-	TRBV7-9	13	-	TRBJ2-3	CASRLGSTDTQYF	TGTGCCAGCAGACTAGGGAGCACAGATACGCAGTATTTT
-	TRBV11-2	14	-	TRBJ1-4	CASSLGAINEKLFF	TGTGCCAGCAGCTTAGGGGCGATCAATGAAAAACTGTTTTTT
TRBD2	TRBV4-1	19	-	TRBJ2-3	CASSQDVYMGGGAVDTQYF	TGCGCCAGCAGCCAAGATGTGTACATGGGCGGGGGGGCGGTAGATACGCAGTATTTT
TRBD2	TRBV2	16	-	TRBJ2-1	CASSQSVAGQYNEQFF	TGTGCCAGCAGCCAATCAGTAGCGGGGCAATACAATGAGCAGTTCTTC
-	TRBV6-2/TRBV6-3	16	once	TRBJ1-1	CASSYIPGHWNTEAFF	TGTGCCAGCAGTTATATCCCCGGACACTGGAACACTGAAGCTTTCTTT
TRBD1	TRBV10-3	14	-	TRBJ1-5	CAISRDRGYQPQHF	TGTGCCATCAGTAGGGACAGGGGGTATCAGCCCCAGCATTTT
-	TRBV19	15	-	TRBJ2-1	CASSISSLPHNEQFF	TGTGCCAGTAGTATTTCTTCACTTCCCCACAATGAGCAGTTCTTC
TRBD1	TRBV6-5	15	-	TRBJ2-7	CASSYSRDRGSEQYF	TGTGCCAGCAGTTATAGCCGGGACAGGGGTTCCGAGCAGTACTTC
TRBD1	TRBV6-5	14	-	TRBJ2-4	CASRTGTDKNIQYF	TGTGCCAGCAGAACCGGGACAGATAAAAACATTCAGTACTTC